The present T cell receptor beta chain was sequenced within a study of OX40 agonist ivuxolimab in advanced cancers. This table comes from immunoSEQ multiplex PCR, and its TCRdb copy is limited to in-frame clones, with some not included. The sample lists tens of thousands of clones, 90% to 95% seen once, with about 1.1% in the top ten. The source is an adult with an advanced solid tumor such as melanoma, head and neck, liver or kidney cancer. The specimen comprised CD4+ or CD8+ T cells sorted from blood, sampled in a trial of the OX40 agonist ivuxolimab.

The CDR3 loop reads CASSQAGANVLTF. CDR3 coding DNA: TGTGCCAGCTCCCAGGCTGGGGCCAACGTCCTGACTTTC. The chain carries TRBV5-4 and TRBJ2-6; the D is unclear. The V gene lost 7 bases and the J gene lost 2 bases, with 7 bases spanning the gap. Germline-derived CDR1 and CDR2 are SGHNT and YYREEE (reference sequence). The CDR3 covers 13 residues. Full variable domain (rest looked up from reference TRBV5-4 and TRBJ2-6): ETGVTQSPTHLIKTRGQQVTLRCSSQSGHNTVSWYQQALGQGPQFIFQYYREEENGRGNFPPRFSGLQFPNYSSELNVNALELDDSALYLCASSQAGANVLTFGAGSRLTVL.